This entry features one T cell receptor (beta chain) sequence. Antigen specificity is unknown. The data were obtained in a study of blood T cells in healthy people across ages. Together with a sample-barcoded 5' primer, a J-beta primer mix was included in a second PCR lasting about 6 to 11 cycles. TCRdb independently ran MiXCR on the 5' RACE reads; one entry per CDR3 protein. The repertoire holds about 640,000 distinct CDR3 sequences, with about 54% as singletons. Findings of the study overall: Across the age range, TCR beta diversity per million T cells fell in a roughly linear way.

Trimming pared 4 bases from V and 3 bases from J, leaving 19 bases between. The CDR3 loop spans 16 amino acids. In germline, CDR1 is SGDLS, CDR2 YYNGEE. The chain combines TRBV9 with TRBJ2-5, with D tentatively TRBD1 or TRBD2 (5 bases each). The receptor was isolated from a man aged 60 to 69 in good health. The sequenced sample was blood. CDR3 bases: TGTGCCAGCAGCAGATATCCAGGGACGGGGAAAGAGACCCAGTACTTC. Translation gives CASSRYPGTGKETQYF.